This T cell receptor (beta chain) was identified in a study of blood T cell repertoires in COVID-19. As for the study in general: From T cells, B-cell-depleted T cells, or PBMCs came the material, which was cDNA or gDNA.

TCRdb's table, derived via immunoSEQ multiplex PCR, lists solely in-frame clones and lacks some. The sample holds roughly 220,000 clones; 80% to 90% are singletons and the top ten take more than 1.2%. The CDR3 extends over 12 amino acids. Germline assignment: CDR1 SEHNR and CDR2 FQNEAQ (reference sequence). Trimming took off 0 bases at V and 6 bases at J, with 5 bases between the two ends. The TCR comes from a woman aged 40 to 50 who had recovered from COVID-19. The chain couples TRBV7-9 to TRBJ1-2; no clear D gene. The sequenced sample was peripheral blood. The CDR3 nucleotides read TGTGCCAGCAGCTTAGCACAGAATGGCTACACCTTC. Translation: CASSLAQNGYTF.